The present T cell receptor beta chain was sequenced within a study of regulatory T cells in long-lasting Graves disease. Study-wide background: More than 5 years of antithyroid drugs with positive TSH receptor antibodies defined persistent Graves' disease. The study, taken as a whole, reports: Accuracy was perhaps lowered by the small sample size.

This clonotype was picked up a small number of times. Its target is unknown. Time point described: persistent/refractory GD, antithyroid drugs over 5 years with positive TRAb. PBMC RNA served as the TCR library source. V was pared by 4 bases and J by 7 bases, with 7 bases between. The CDR3 is 12 residues long. Germline V gene data show CDR1 as LNHDA and CDR2 as SQIVND (reference sequence). Combining iRepertoire HTBI primers with Arm-PCR of CDR3 regions, the authors built TCR beta libraries. TCRdb used MiXCR to reprocess the multiplex PCR reads, holding one entry per CDR3 protein. The sample carries some 470,000 distinct CDR3 sequences, 20% to 25% recorded once.

This rearrangement joins TRBV19 to TRBJ1-4; D uncertain. The sequence was collected from a female donor with Graves disease. This material consisted of peripheral blood mononuclear cells (PBMCs), taken when the disease was refractory, from a patient treated with antithyroid drugs. The chain's CDR3 is CASSRMGEKLFF. CDR3 nucleotides: TGTGCCAGTAGTAGGATGGGTGAAAAACTGTTTTTT.